The source of this T cell receptor (beta chain) is a study of blood T cell repertoires in COVID-19. Overall study: The United States, Italy and Spain were the sources of the acute and convalescent COVID-19 samples. T cells, B-cell-depleted T cells, or PBMCs provided the cDNA or gDNA that served as material.

This clone showed up just a few times. The sample holds other DNA sequences that translate to the same CDR3. The V gene end was trimmed by 3 bases and the J gene end by 0 bases; junction bases not matched to a gene: 4. CDR3 size: 15 residues. The germline gives CDR1 SGDLS, CDR2 YYNGEE. Generated by immunoSEQ multiplex PCR, the TCRdb table keeps only in-frame clones and is missing some. The profile covers under 200,000 clones, with about 85% appearing a single time and approximately 0.9% taken by the ten largest. Seattle participants joined during active infection and were tracked over time. The receptor comes from a man aged 60 to 75 with COVID-19, enrolled during active disease. The sample taken for sequencing was peripheral blood. V gene TRBV9 combines with J gene TRBJ1-1; 8 nucleotides line up with TRBD1. This chain's CDR3 is CASSAGTGLNTEAFF. The CDR3, as DNA: TGTGCCAGCAGCGCTGGGACAGGACTGAACACTGAAGCTTTCTTT.